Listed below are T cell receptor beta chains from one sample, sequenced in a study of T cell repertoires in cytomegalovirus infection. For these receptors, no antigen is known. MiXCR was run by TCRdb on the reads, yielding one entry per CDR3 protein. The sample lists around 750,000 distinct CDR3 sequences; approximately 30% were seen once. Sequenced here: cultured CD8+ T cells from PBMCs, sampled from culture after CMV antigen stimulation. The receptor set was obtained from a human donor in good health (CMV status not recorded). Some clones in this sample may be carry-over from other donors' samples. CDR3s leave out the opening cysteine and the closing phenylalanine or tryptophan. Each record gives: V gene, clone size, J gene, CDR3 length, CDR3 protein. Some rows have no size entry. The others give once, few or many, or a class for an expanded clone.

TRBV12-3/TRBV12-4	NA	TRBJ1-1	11	ASSLNLGVEAF
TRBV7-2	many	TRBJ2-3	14	ASSLVLAGGRDTQY
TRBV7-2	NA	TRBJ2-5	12	ASSLEIREETQY
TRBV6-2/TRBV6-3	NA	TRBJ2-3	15	ASTLSLAGGLGDTQY
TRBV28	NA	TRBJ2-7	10	ASSPPRGGQY
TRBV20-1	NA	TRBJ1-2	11	SARNRSRDGYT
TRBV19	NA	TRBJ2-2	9	ASSINGELF
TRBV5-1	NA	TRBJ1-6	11	ASSGGGRTPLH
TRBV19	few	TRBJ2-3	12	ASSRDYSTDTQY
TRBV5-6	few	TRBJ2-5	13	ASTWTQTSWETQY
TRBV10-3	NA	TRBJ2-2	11	AIGGANTGELF
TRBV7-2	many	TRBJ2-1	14	ASSLEGFTSYNEQF
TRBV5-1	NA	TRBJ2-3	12	ASSLVDFTDTQY
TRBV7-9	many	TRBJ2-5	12	ASSLISEQETQY
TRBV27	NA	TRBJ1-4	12	ASSWGVTNEKLF
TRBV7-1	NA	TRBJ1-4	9	AFQLNEKLF
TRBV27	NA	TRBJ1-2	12	ASSAGTGVHGYT
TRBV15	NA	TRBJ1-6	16	ATSRDPGTGTTDSPLH
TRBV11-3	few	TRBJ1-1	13	ASSPGAGANTEAF